Reported below is one T cell receptor beta chain. These data are taken from a study of control samples from healthy donors and cancer patients. Method: immunoSEQ multiplex PCR; TCRdb's copy keeps in-frame clones and lacks some. The sample gives 70,000 to 75,000 clones, approximately 94% of which show up once; approximately 2.8% is in the top ten. The sequenced sample was blood. This clonotype originated in a woman aged 25 to 39 in good health.

The CDR3 here is CASSLTEKTGELFF. In nucleotides, the CDR3 is TGTGCCAGCAGTTTGACGGAGAAGACCGGGGAGCTGTTTTTT. The rearrangement links TRBV28 to TRBJ2-2; the D is unclear. The CDR3 loop spans 14 amino acids. Germline V gives CDR1 MDHEN, CDR2 SYDVKM. V was pared by 3 bases and J by 5 bases, with 10 bases between.